This T cell receptor beta chain was identified in a study of T cell repertoires in cytomegalovirus infection (dated by TCRdb to the late 2010s). For the wider study: The HLA type of each donor mattered for the analysis, because public TCR beta signatures pointed to carriage of CMV infection along with the matching HLA type.

This clonotype was seen repeatedly, ten times or more. What antigen it recognizes has not been identified. Base qualities are missing; no much larger clone stands one base away. The CDR3 holds 15 amino acids from the cysteine to the phenylalanine. Of the read, only the CDR3 DNA is kept; its 45 bases are in frame from base 1. Trimming at the junction amounts to 0 bases on V and 7 bases on J, and the germline ends lie 11 bases apart. Based on the germline V gene, the CDR1 and CDR2 sequences are SGHDT and YYEEEE. The investigation overall reported the following: The ex vivo response was dominated by HLA-C-restricted CMV-specific TCR beta clonotypes, which also provided the single most frequent clonotype in two of eight donors. In both this cohort and an independent cohort of 352 donors, the cumulative frequency of public TCR beta family members distinguished carriers of CMV infection plus the relevant HLA type.

The data were produced on an Illumina HiSeq 1500. TCRdb applied fastp at Q25 and MiXCR to the public reads, then kept only in-frame beta chains. Rows are unified per CDR3 protein, each entry keeping the most common DNA and genes. Across this sample there are about 180,000 distinct CDR3 sequences, with over 13% seen only once. The ten biggest clones cover over 20% of the sample. This clonotype was obtained from a human donor in good health (CMV status not recorded). Some clones in this sample may be carry-over from other donors' samples. Material: PBMCs. This receptor chain uses TRBV5-6 and TRBJ1-6; the D gene lacks a confident call. For the CDR3, the sequence is CASSLDGARNSPLHF. The DNA sequence is given as TGTGCCAGCAGCTTGGACGGAGCAAGGAATTCACCCCTCCACTTT.